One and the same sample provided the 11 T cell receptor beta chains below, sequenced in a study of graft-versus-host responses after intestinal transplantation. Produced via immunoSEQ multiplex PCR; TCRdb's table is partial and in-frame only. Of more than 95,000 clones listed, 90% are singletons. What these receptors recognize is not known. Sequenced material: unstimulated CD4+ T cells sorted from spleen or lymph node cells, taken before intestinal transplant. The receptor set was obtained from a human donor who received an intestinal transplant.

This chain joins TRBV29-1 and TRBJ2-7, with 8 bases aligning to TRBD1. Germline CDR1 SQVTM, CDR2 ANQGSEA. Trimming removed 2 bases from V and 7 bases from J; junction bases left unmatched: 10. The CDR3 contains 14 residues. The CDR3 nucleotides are TGCAGCGTTGAACCCCTGCAGGGGGCAAGGGAGCAGTACTTC. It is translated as CSVEPLQGAREQYF.

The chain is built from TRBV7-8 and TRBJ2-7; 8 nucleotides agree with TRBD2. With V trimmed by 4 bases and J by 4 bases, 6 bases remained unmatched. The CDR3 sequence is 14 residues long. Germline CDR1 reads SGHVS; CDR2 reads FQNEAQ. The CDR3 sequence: CASSSWTSSYEQYF. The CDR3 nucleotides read TGTGCCAGCAGCTCGTGGACTAGCAGTTACGAGCAGTACTTC.

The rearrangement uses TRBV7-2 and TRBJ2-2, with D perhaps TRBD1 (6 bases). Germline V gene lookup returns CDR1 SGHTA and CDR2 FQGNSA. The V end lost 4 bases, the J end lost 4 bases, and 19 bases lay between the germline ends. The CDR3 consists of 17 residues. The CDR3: CASSWWWGRRATGELFF. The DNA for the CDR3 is TGTGCCAGCAGCTGGTGGTGGGGGCGTAGGGCCACCGGGGAGCTGTTTTTT.

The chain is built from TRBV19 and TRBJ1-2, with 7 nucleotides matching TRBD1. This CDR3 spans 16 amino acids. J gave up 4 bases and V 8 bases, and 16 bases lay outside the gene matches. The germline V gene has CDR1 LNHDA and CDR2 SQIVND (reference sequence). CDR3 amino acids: CASGGTGTAVLYGYTF. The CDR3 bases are TGTGCCAGTGGGGGAACCGGGACAGCCGTTCTCTATGGCTACACCTTC.

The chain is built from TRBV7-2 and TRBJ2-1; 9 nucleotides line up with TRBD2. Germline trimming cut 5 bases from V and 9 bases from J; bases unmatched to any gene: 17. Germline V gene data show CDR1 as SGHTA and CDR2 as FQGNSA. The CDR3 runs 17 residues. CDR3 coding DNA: TGTGCCAGCAGCCAAACGGGGACCCTAGCGGGGTCGGTTGAGCAGTTCTTC. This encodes CASSQTGTLAGSVEQFF.

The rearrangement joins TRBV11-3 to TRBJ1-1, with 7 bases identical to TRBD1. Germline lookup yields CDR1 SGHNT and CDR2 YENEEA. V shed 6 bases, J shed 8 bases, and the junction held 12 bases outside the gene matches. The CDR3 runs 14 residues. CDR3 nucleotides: TGTGCCAGCAGACCAAACAGGGGCCGGCTCGAAGCTTTCTTT. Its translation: CASRPNRGRLEAFF.

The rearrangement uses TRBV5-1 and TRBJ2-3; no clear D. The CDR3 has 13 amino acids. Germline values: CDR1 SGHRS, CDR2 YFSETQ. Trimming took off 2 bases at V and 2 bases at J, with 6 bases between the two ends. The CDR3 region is CASSFTDTDTQYF. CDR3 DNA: TGCGCCAGCAGCTTCACAGACACAGATACGCAGTATTTT.

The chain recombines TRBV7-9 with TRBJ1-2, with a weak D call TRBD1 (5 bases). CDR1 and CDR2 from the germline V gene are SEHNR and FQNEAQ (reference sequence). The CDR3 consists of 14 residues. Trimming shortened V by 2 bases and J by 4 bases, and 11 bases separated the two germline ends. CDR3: CASSLMGPIYGYTF. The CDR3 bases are TGTGCCAGCAGCTTAATGGGGCCCATCTATGGCTACACCTTC.

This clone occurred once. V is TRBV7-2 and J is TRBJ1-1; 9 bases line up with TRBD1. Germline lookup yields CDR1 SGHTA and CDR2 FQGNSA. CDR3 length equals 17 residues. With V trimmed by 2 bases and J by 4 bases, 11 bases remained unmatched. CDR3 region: CASSLRGVVTGGTEAFF. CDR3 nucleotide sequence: TGTGCCAGCAGCTTAAGGGGGGTCGTGACAGGGGGCACTGAAGCTTTCTTT. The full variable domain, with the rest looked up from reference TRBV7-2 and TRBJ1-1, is GAGVSQSPSNKVTEKGKDVELRCDPISGHTALYWYRQSLGQGLEFLIYFQGNSAPDKSGLPSDRFSAERTGGSVSTLTIQRTQQEDSAVYLCASSLRGVVTGGTEAFFGQGTRLTVV.

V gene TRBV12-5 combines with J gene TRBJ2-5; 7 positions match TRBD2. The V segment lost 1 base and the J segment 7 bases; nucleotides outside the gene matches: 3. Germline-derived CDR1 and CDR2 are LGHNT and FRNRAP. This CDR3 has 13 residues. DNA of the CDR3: TGTGCTAGTGGTTTGGGCGGGAGTGGGACCCAGTACTTC. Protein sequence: CASGLGGSGTQYF.

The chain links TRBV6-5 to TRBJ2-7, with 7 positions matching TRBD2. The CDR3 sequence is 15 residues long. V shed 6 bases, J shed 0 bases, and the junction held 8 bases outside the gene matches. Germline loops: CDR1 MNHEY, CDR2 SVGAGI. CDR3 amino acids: CASRRGSPSSYEQYF. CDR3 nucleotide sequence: TGTGCCAGCAGGCGGGGGTCCCCGAGCTCCTACGAGCAGTACTTC.